The 28 T cell receptor beta chains reported below all come from one sample, sequenced in a study of Ad26.COV2.S vaccination and SARS-CoV-2 variants. Treatment here: about 20 received Ad26.COV2.S at low or high dose, single or two shots; about 5 received placebo; per-sample allocation not given. The investigators took samples on day 63 after the first vaccine or placebo injection. The method was immunoSEQ multiplex PCR; TCRdb's version includes in-frame clones alone and lacks a portion of them. The data hold 450,000 to 550,000 clones, with 70% to 90% observed a single time. This material consisted of peripheral blood, taken in a trial of Ad26.COV2.S vaccine versus placebo. The receptor set was obtained from a person aged 18 to 59 who received the Ad26.COV2.S COVID-19 vaccine or a placebo.

The CDR3 reads CASNQGAPQETQYF. The DNA of the CDR3 is TGTGCCAGCAATCAAGGGGCGCCCCAAGAGACCCAGTACTTC. The chain combines TRBV9 with TRBJ2-5; a possible D gene is TRBD1 (5 bases). The CDR3 has 14 amino acids. The V and J ends lost 6 bases and 1 base respectively, with 13 bases between them. Germline V gene lookup returns CDR1 SGDLS and CDR2 YYNGEE.

To note about this clone: The same CDR3 can be traced to other DNA sequences in this sample. The V and J genes are TRBV30 and TRBJ2-6; no reliable D call. The CDR3 spans 13 residues. CDR1 GTSNPN and CDR2 SVGIG come from the germline V gene (reference sequence). V lost 0 bases, J lost 0 bases, and 0 bases lay in between. CDR3 residues: CAWSVSGANVLTF. In DNA form, the CDR3 reads TGTGCCTGGAGTGTCTCTGGGGCCAACGTCCTGACTTTC.

This clone was seen more than once but under ten times. V is TRBV27 and J is TRBJ2-7; 10 nucleotides align to TRBD1. Germline CDR1 is MNHEY and CDR2 is SMNVEV (reference sequence). Losses at the gene ends were 8 bases for V and 2 bases for J; bases not matched to a gene: 3. The CDR3 runs to 13 residues. The DNA for the CDR3 is TGTGCCAGCGCCGGGACAGGGGCCTACGAGCAGTACTTC. It encodes CASAGTGAYEQYF.

The chain recombines TRBV2 with TRBJ2-1, with TRBD2 matching over 11 bases. The CDR3 covers 14 residues. With 7 bases clipped from V and 6 bases from J, the junction kept 5 bases outside the gene matches. Germline V gene sequence: CDR1 SNHLY, CDR2 FYNNEI. CDR3 in amino acids: CASNYLAGGNEQFF. The CDR3 region has the DNA TGTGCCAGCAATTATCTAGCGGGAGGCAATGAGCAGTTCTTC.

This clone was counted once. The rearrangement links TRBV11-2 to TRBJ2-7, with D possibly matching TRBD2 (5 bases). This CDR3 contains 14 residues. The V gene lost 1 base and the J gene lost 2 bases, with 9 bases spanning the gap. CDR1 and CDR2 (germline): SGHAT, FQNNGV. The CDR3 reads CASSLAGLTYEQYF. The CDR3 coding sequence is TGTGCCAGCAGCTTAGCCGGACTGACCTACGAGCAGTACTTC. Drawing the rest from reference TRBV11-2 and TRBJ2-7, the complete variable domain is EAGVAQSPRYKIIEKRQSVAFWCNPISGHATLYWYQQILGQGPKLLIQFQNNGVVDDSQLPKDRFSAERLKGVDSTLKIQPAKLEDSAVYLCASSLAGLTYEQYFGPGTRLTVT.

The rearrangement uses TRBV6-5 and TRBJ2-3; possibly TRBD2 for D (6 bases). The CDR3 consists of 15 residues. Per the germline V gene, CDR1 is MNHEY and CDR2 is SVGAGI. V was cut by 5 bases and J by 6 bases, with 18 bases left in between. CDR3 amino acids: CASSLNGGVFDTQYF. The CDR3 DNA sequence: TGTGCCAGCAGTCTCAATGGCGGGGTCTTTGATACGCAGTATTTT.

The chain links TRBV29-1 to TRBJ1-4; D is possibly TRBD1 (5 bases). The V end lost 4 bases, the J end lost 7 bases, and 16 bases lay between the germline ends. Germline V gives CDR1 SQVTM, CDR2 ANQGSEA. This CDR3 region has 14 residues. CDR3 in DNA: TGCAGCGTTGGTCCAGGGAATCCCTTTGAAAAACTGTTTTTT. Its translation is CSVGPGNPFEKLFF.

The chain employs TRBV28 and TRBJ2-5, with D perhaps assigned TRBD1 or TRBD2 (6 bases each). With 1 base removed from V and 6 bases from J, the gap between germline ends came to 15 bases. Germline V lookup: CDR1 MDHEN, CDR2 SYDVKM. The CDR3 length is 15 residues. The CDR3 DNA sequence: TGTGCCAGCAGTTTATTGGGTGGGGGGCCGAAGACCCAGTACTTC. Translation gives CASSLLGGGPKTQYF.

This clone was detected a few times. V gene TRBV3-1 (or the pseudogene TRBV3-2) combines with J gene TRBJ1-4; D is unclear. V dropped 3 bases and J dropped 8 bases, with 13 bases sitting between them. Germline V gene data show CDR1 as LGHDT and CDR2 as YNNKEL (reference sequence). This CDR3 contains 14 residues. CDR3: CASSQGPVREKLFF. CDR3 bases: TGTGCCAGCAGCCAGGGTCCGGTTAGGGAAAAACTGTTTTTT.

The gene calls are TRBV7-3 and TRBJ2-5; 9 bases fit TRBD2. V dropped 2 bases and J dropped 1; count of bases not matched to a gene: 2. This CDR3 region has 15 residues. Germline V gene data show CDR1 as SGHTA and CDR2 as FQGTGA. The CDR3: CASSLLAGAQETQYF. The CDR3 DNA sequence: TGTGCCAGCAGCTTATTAGCGGGGGCCCAAGAGACCCAGTACTTC.

The V gene is TRBV2, the J gene TRBJ2-7, with 8 bases fitting TRBD1. Germline CDR1 and CDR2: SNHLY and FYNNEI. V gave up 6 bases and J gave up 4 bases; unmatched junction bases: 5. This CDR3 region has 13 residues. CDR3 amino acids: CASSPGGIYEQYF. The DNA of the CDR3 is TGTGCCAGCAGCCCAGGGGGCATTTACGAGCAGTACTTC.

The chain recombines TRBV27 with TRBJ1-1, with 7 positions matching TRBD1. V lost 5 bases and J lost 4; bases outside the gene matches: 7. The CDR3 has 14 amino acids. Germline values: CDR1 MNHEY, CDR2 SMNVEV (reference sequence). The CDR3 bases are TGTGCCAGCAGTCCCCGGCAGGGGGGCACTGAAGCTTTCTTT. Translating gives CASSPRQGGTEAFF.

This chain uses TRBV6-1 with TRBJ1-1, with 9 positions matching TRBD1. This CDR3 spans 17 amino acids. Germline values: CDR1 MNHNS, CDR2 SASEGT. V was clipped by 4 bases and J by 4 bases; unmatched bases: 13. CDR3 region: CASSAVPGQGLVTEAFF. The CDR3 DNA is TGTGCCAGCAGTGCGGTCCCGGGACAGGGTTTAGTCACTGAAGCTTTCTTT.

The gene calls are TRBV15 and TRBJ1-6, with D unresolved. The CDR3 has 13 amino acids. Deletions cut 0 bases from V and 10 bases from J, with 7 bases between. CDR1 LNHNV and CDR2 YYDKDF come from the germline V gene (reference sequence). This CDR3 is CATSRDQKSPLHF. The CDR3 DNA is TGTGCCACCAGCAGAGATCAGAAATCACCCCTCCACTTT.

This chain links TRBV27 with TRBJ2-3; D unresolved. The length of the CDR3 is 15 residues. CDR1 and CDR2 (germline): MNHEY, SMNVEV (reference sequence). Trimming removed 6 bases from V and 0 bases from J, with 13 bases in between. The CDR3 protein is CASSSDPTSTDTQYF. Written as DNA, the CDR3 is TGTGCCAGCAGCTCCGATCCCACCAGCACAGATACGCAGTATTTT.

This chain joins TRBV5-5 and TRBJ2-1; D gene uncertain. V lost 1 base and J 10 bases, leaving 9 bases between the germline ends. Germline V gene lookup returns CDR1 SGHKS and CDR2 YYEKEE (reference sequence). The CDR3 covers 12 residues. CDR3 loop: CASSLRWREQFF. CDR3 bases: TGTGCCAGCAGCTTGCGTTGGAGAGAGCAGTTCTTC.

This chain links TRBV9 with TRBJ2-5; 11 nucleotides line up with TRBD2. The CDR3 contains 15 residues. V trimming: 0 bases; J trimming: 5 bases; junction bases outside the gene matches: 3. From germline, CDR1 is SGDLS and CDR2 YYNGEE. The CDR3, as DNA: TGTGCCAGCAGCGTAGGGGCTAGCGGGGGGGAGACCCAGTACTTC. It codes for CASSVGASGGETQYF.

V gene TRBV6-5 combines with J gene TRBJ2-1; TRBD2 matches at 7 bases. With 4 bases clipped from V and 4 bases from J, the junction kept 7 bases outside the gene matches. Germline-derived CDR1 and CDR2 are MNHEY and SVGAGI. The CDR3 consists of 15 residues. This CDR3 reads CASSFAPSGYNEQFF. CDR3 bases: TGTGCCAGCAGTTTCGCACCTAGCGGATACAATGAGCAGTTCTTC.

The chain links TRBV18 to TRBJ1-2; 7 bases fit TRBD1. The germline gives CDR1 KGHSH, CDR2 LQKENI. Losses at the gene ends were 3 bases for V and 4 bases for J; bases not matched to a gene: 14. There are 17 residues in the CDR3. The CDR3 sequence: CASSPTGAALNLYGYTF. In DNA form, the CDR3 reads TGTGCCAGCTCACCTACAGGGGCGGCCCTCAATCTCTATGGCTACACCTTC.

This sequence joins TRBV25-1 and TRBJ2-5, with TRBD2 matching over 9 bases. This CDR3 contains 18 residues. Germline CDR1 reads MGHDK; CDR2 reads SYGVNS. The V and J ends lost 1 base and 5 bases, in that order; junction bases with no gene match: 14. The CDR3 loop is CASSESGLAGPRGETQYF. DNA of the CDR3: TGTGCCAGCAGTGAATCGGGGCTAGCGGGACCAAGAGGGGAGACCCAGTACTTC.

This chain joins TRBV6-5 and TRBJ2-5, with D possibly matching TRBD1 (6 bases). The CDR3 runs to 15 residues. Germline V CDR1 and CDR2: MNHEY, SVGAGI. The V end lost 6 bases, the J end lost 5 bases, and 19 bases lay between the germline ends. CDR3 region: CASRKGLTGLETQYF. For the CDR3, the DNA is TGTGCCAGCAGGAAGGGCCTGACAGGTTTGGAGACCCAGTACTTC.

The chain links TRBV12-3 or TRBV12-4 to TRBJ2-3, with D unclear. Trimming removed 3 bases at V and 5 bases at J, with 9 bases between. The CDR3 has 13 residues. The CDR3 sequence is CASSFQPGDTQYF. The CDR3 DNA reads TGTGCCAGCAGTTTTCAACCAGGAGATACGCAGTATTTT.

This rearrangement joins TRBV10-3 to TRBJ2-7; 8 bases match TRBD1. V was pared by 3 bases and J by 3 bases, with 7 bases of the junction left unmatched. This CDR3 has 15 residues. In germline, CDR1 is ENHRY, CDR2 SYGVKD. This CDR3 is CAISDRTGRYYEQYF. The CDR3 coding sequence is TGTGCCATCAGTGACAGGACAGGGAGGTACTACGAGCAGTACTTC.

The gene calls are TRBV10-3 and TRBJ1-5; weak D call: TRBD1 (5 bases). Germline-derived CDR1 and CDR2 are ENHRY and SYGVKD. V gave up 0 bases and J gave up 4 bases, with 10 bases separating them. The CDR3 spans 15 residues. The CDR3 sequence is CAISESRGGNQPQHF. In DNA form, the CDR3 reads TGTGCCATCAGTGAGTCCCGGGGGGGTAATCAGCCCCAGCATTTT.

In its sample, this clone was seen a few times. The chain links TRBV6-1 to TRBJ2-2, with D possibly being TRBD1 or TRBD2 (5 bases each). V was trimmed by 0 bases and J by 6 bases, leaving 8 bases between them. The CDR3 extends over 14 amino acids. Germline V gene lookup returns CDR1 MNHNS and CDR2 SASEGT. CDR3 sequence: CASSEALGPGELFF. CDR3 DNA sequence: TGTGCCAGCAGTGAAGCGCTGGGACCCGGGGAGCTGTTTTTT.

The CDR3 bases are TGTGCCAGCAGTTTATTAGGCGGGACGAACACCGGGGAGCTGTTTTTT. Translation gives CASSLLGGTNTGELFF. The chain has TRBV28 and TRBJ2-2; TRBD2 is a possible D gene (6 bases). CDR3 length: 16 residues. Deletions cut 1 base from V and 0 bases from J, with 9 bases between. Per germline, CDR1 MDHEN and CDR2 SYDVKM.

The CDR3 nucleotides are TGTGCCAGCAGCGTGGTGGCGGAGACCCAGTACTTC. As protein: CASSVVAETQYF. This chain links TRBV14 with TRBJ2-5; no clear D gene. This CDR3 region has 12 residues. The V and J ends lost 5 bases and 5 bases respectively, with 9 bases between them. Germline CDR1 SGHDN, CDR2 FVKESK.

The sample holds one count of this clone. Other DNA variants within this sample encode the same CDR3. V is TRBV12-3 or TRBV12-4 and J is TRBJ2-3; D remains ambiguous. The V and J ends lost 3 bases and 2 bases respectively, with 3 bases between them. The CDR3 spans 12 residues. Written as DNA, the CDR3 is TGTGCCAGCAGTTTTTCCACAGATACGCAGTATTTT. Protein: CASSFSTDTQYF.